Shown below are 21 T cell receptor beta chains from a single sample sequenced in a study of blood T cell repertoires in COVID-19. Method: immunoSEQ multiplex PCR; TCRdb's copy keeps in-frame clones and lacks some. The table records over 150,000 clones, 70% to 90% of them present only once. The source material was peripheral blood. Receptors were obtained from a man between 45 and 60 years old who had recovered from COVID-19.

This chain connects TRBV25-1 to TRBJ2-2; 8 nucleotides agree with TRBD1. The CDR3 totals 16 residues. Germline CDR1 MGHDK, CDR2 SYGVNS. The J segment lost 8 bases and the V segment lost 3 bases, leaving 11 bases of the junction unmatched. CDR3 DNA: TGTGCCAGCAGTGATTCTAGGGCAGGGGGCAAGGGGGAGCTGTTTTTT. Protein: CASSDSRAGGKGELFF.

This clone was counted once. This CDR3 is CASSESQIYGYTF. The CDR3 DNA reads TGTGCCAGCAGTGAATCACAGATCTATGGCTACACCTTC. The rearrangement links TRBV25-1 to TRBJ1-2; D uncertain. Per germline, CDR1 MGHDK and CDR2 SYGVNS. The germline V and J ends were trimmed by 1 base and 4 bases, with 7 bases remaining between them. There are 13 residues in the CDR3.

The V call is TRBV7-8, the J call TRBJ2-3; no firm D call. The CDR3 runs 14 residues. The germline V gene has CDR1 SGHVS and CDR2 FQNEAQ. V lost 0 bases and J 0 bases, leaving 4 bases between the germline ends. The CDR3 DNA reads TGTGCCAGCAGCTTAGCGGGCAGCACAGATACGCAGTATTTT. Translating gives CASSLAGSTDTQYF.

The rearrangement links TRBV14 to TRBJ2-3, with D hard to call. CDR3 size: 12 residues. The V end was cut by 0 bases, the J end by 4 bases, with 2 bases between. The V gene's germline CDR1 is SGHDN and CDR2 FVKESK. DNA for the CDR3: TGTGCCAGCAGCCAAGACGCAGATACGCAGTATTTT. Protein: CASSQDADTQYF.

V gene TRBV4-2 combines with J gene TRBJ1-3; 7 bases fit TRBD1. V dropped 3 bases and J dropped 0; count of bases not matched to a gene: 11. This CDR3 region has 18 residues. From germline, CDR1 is LGHNA and CDR2 YNFKEQ. CDR3 sequence: CASSQGRQGNYSGNTIYF. The CDR3 DNA reads as TGTGCCAGCAGCCAGGGACGACAGGGAAACTACTCTGGAAACACCATATATTTT.

The V call is TRBV10-3, the J call TRBJ1-6; D is uncertain. Germline lookup yields CDR1 ENHRY and CDR2 SYGVKD. The CDR3 contains 15 residues. Trimming pared 1 base from V and 5 bases from J, leaving 9 bases between. CDR3 bases: TGTGCCATCAGTGAGTTCGGCACAGATAATTCACCCCTCCACTTT. Amino acids: CAISEFGTDNSPLHF.

The V gene is TRBV2, the J gene TRBJ2-3; 10 nucleotides agree with TRBD1. The CDR3 covers 15 residues. Germline V CDR1 and CDR2: SNHLY, FYNNEI. J lost 6 bases, V lost 6 bases, and 9 bases had no gene match. The CDR3 loop reads CASRELGQGLDTQYF. The CDR3 DNA reads TGTGCCAGCAGAGAACTGGGACAGGGGTTGGATACGCAGTATTTT.

In its sample, this clone was seen once. The V gene is TRBV7-2, the J gene TRBJ2-7; 7 bases fit TRBD2. Unmatched junction bases numbered 10, after V lost 2 bases and J lost 3 bases. The germline gives CDR1 SGHTA, CDR2 FQGNSA. The CDR3 loop spans 16 amino acids. The CDR3 reads CASSLNPLADLYEQYF. CDR3 DNA sequence: TGTGCCAGCAGCTTAAACCCCCTAGCGGACCTCTACGAGCAGTACTTC.

V usage is TRBV7-2 and J usage is TRBJ2-5; 15 nucleotides align to TRBD2. The CDR3 runs to 16 residues. The ends lost 5 bases at V and 6 bases at J; junction bases unmatched: 7. Germline lookup yields CDR1 SGHTA and CDR2 FQGNSA. CDR3 bases: TGTGCCAGCAGCCCAGGAGGGACTAGCGGGGGGAAGACCCAGTACTTC. Encoded protein: CASSPGGTSGGKTQYF.

The chain's CDR3 is CASSASGNYNEQFF. Here the CDR3 DNA reads TGTGCCAGCAGTGCTAGCGGGAATTACAATGAGCAGTTCTTC. The rearrangement uses TRBV6-2 or TRBV6-3 and TRBJ2-1, with 9 nucleotides matching TRBD2. The V gene's germline CDR1 is MNHEY and CDR2 SVGEGT. CDR3 length equals 14 residues. V was clipped by 5 bases and J by 4 bases; unmatched bases: 3.

A few counts support this clone. V gene TRBV7-9 combines with J gene TRBJ2-7, with D perhaps TRBD1 (6 bases). Looked up from germline, CDR1 is SEHNR and CDR2 is FQNEAQ (reference sequence). Trimming left V 0 bases short and J 6 bases short, with 24 bases between. This CDR3 comprises 18 residues. In DNA form, the CDR3 reads TGTGCCAGCAGCTTAGCCAAAACAGGGAATCCTCTATCTATCGAGCAGTACTTC. Protein: CASSLAKTGNPLSIEQYF.

The J gene is TRBJ2-3, the V gene TRBV9; possible D gene TRBD2, 5 bases. Looked up from germline, CDR1 is SGDLS and CDR2 is YYNGEE. The CDR3 length is 16 residues. The germline V and J ends were trimmed by 0 bases and 0 bases, with 11 bases remaining between them. For the CDR3, the DNA is TGTGCCAGCAGCGTAGTCGGGGAACCTAGCACAGATACGCAGTATTTT. Its protein is CASSVVGEPSTDTQYF.

This chain connects TRBV9 to TRBJ1-6; 9 bases match TRBD1. V dropped 3 bases and J dropped 7; count of bases not matched to a gene: 5. Looked up from germline, CDR1 is SGDLS and CDR2 is YYNGEE. This CDR3 contains 15 residues. The CDR3 spells CASSGGQGGNSPLHF. The CDR3 DNA sequence: TGTGCCAGCAGCGGGGGACAGGGAGGCAATTCACCCCTCCACTTT.

CDR3 in DNA: TGTGCCAGCAGCTTCCGGACTAGCGGGGGGGGCAAAAACATTCAGTACTTC. It codes for CASSFRTSGGGKNIQYF. This chain joins TRBV11-2 and TRBJ2-4; 15 bases match TRBD2. This CDR3 is 17 amino acids long. CDR1 and CDR2 (germline): SGHAT, FQNNGV. Trimming took 3 bases from V and 3 from J; bases not matched to a gene: 3.

This chain uses TRBV29-1 with TRBJ1-3; the match to TRBD1 covers 9 bases. The CDR3 has 14 amino acids. The V segment lost 7 bases and the J segment 2 bases; nucleotides outside the gene matches: 6. Germline-derived CDR1 and CDR2 are SQVTM and ANQGSEA. The chain's CDR3 is CSGAGQGAGNTIYF. For the CDR3, the DNA is TGCAGCGGGGCGGGACAGGGAGCTGGAAACACCATATATTTT. The full variable domain, in which reference TRBV29-1 and TRBJ1-3 provide the parts outside the CDR3, is SAVISQKPSRDICQRGTSLTIQCQVDSQVTMMFWYRQQPGQSLTLIATANQGSEATYESGFVIDKFPISRPNLTFSTLTVSNMSPEDSSIYLCSGAGQGAGNTIYFGEGSWLTVV.

This chain links TRBV3-1 (or the pseudogene TRBV3-2) with TRBJ1-5; the D gene is possibly TRBD1 (5 bases). Trimming pared 1 base from V and 5 bases from J, leaving 9 bases between. This CDR3 comprises 14 residues. CDR1 and CDR2 (germline): LGHDT, YNNKEL (reference sequence). CDR3 region: CASSQGGGHQPQHF. The CDR3 bases are TGTGCCAGCAGCCAAGGGGGGGGTCATCAGCCCCAGCATTTT.

This sequence joins TRBV5-1 and TRBJ2-3; D not resolved. The V gene lost 4 bases and the J gene lost 0 bases, with 6 bases spanning the gap. Germline V gives CDR1 SGHRS, CDR2 YFSETQ. This CDR3 region has 13 residues. The CDR3 sequence: CASSLGSTDTQYF. CDR3 nucleotide sequence: TGCGCCAGCAGCCTCGGGAGCACAGATACGCAGTATTTT.

This sequence joins TRBV7-9 and TRBJ2-3, with a weak D call TRBD2 (6 bases). The V gene lost 0 bases and the J gene lost 3 bases, with 13 bases spanning the gap. In germline, CDR1 is SEHNR, CDR2 FQNEAQ (reference sequence). The CDR3 length is 16 residues. CDR3 sequence reads: CASSLALASLTDTQYF. The CDR3 bases are TGTGCCAGCAGCTTAGCTCTAGCGAGTTTAACAGATACGCAGTATTTT.

The chain couples TRBV29-1 to TRBJ1-3; D is unclear. The V end lost 3 bases, the J end lost 8 bases, and 8 bases lay between the germline ends. The germline gives CDR1 SQVTM, CDR2 ANQGSEA. The CDR3 totals 11 residues. CDR3 bases: TGCAGCGTTGAGGGCGTCGACACCATATATTTT. Amino acid sequence: CSVEGVDTIYF.

The J gene is TRBJ1-2, the V gene TRBV28, with TRBD1 matching 9 bases. The CDR3 loop spans 14 amino acids. Looked up from germline, CDR1 is MDHEN and CDR2 is SYDVKM. J was trimmed by 8 bases and V by 3 bases; bases with no gene match: 7. The CDR3 DNA follows: TGTGCCAGCAGTTTGCCGGGACAGGGACGGGGCTACACCTTC. Amino acid sequence: CASSLPGQGRGYTF.

The chain joins TRBV10-2 to TRBJ2-2; 8 bases fit TRBD2. Germline-derived CDR1 and CDR2 are WSHSY and SAAADI. Trimming removed 3 bases from V and 1 base from J; junction bases left unmatched: 1. The CDR3 is 15 amino acids. CDR3 sequence reads: CASSDRGGNTGELFF. In DNA, the CDR3 is TGCGCCAGCAGTGATCGGGGGGGGAACACCGGGGAGCTGTTTTTT.